This is a list of T cell receptor beta chains from one sample in a study of blood T cell repertoires in COVID-19. This table comes from immunoSEQ multiplex PCR, and its TCRdb copy is limited to in-frame clones, with some not included. The sample has about 98,000 clones, over 70% seen once. Input material: peripheral blood. These receptors were taken from an elderly woman with acute or convalescent COVID-19. CDR3s include the opening cysteine and the closing phenylalanine or tryptophan. A D gene is named only where the DNA matches it firmly. The size of a clone is reported for some rows only, either as once, few or many, or as a class for expanded clones.

size | J | D | V | DNA | CDR3
. | TRBJ1-1 | . | TRBV10-1 | TGCGCCAGCAGGGGCGACGGGAACACTGAAGCTTTCTTT | CASRGDGNTEAFF
once | TRBJ1-2 | . | TRBV10-1 | TGCGCCAGCAGCCCTGACAGAGTCTATGGCTACACCTTC | CASSPDRVYGYTF
. | TRBJ2-1 | . | TRBV6-4 | TGTGCCAGCAGTGAGGGGCCAAGCTCCTACAATGAGCAGTTCTTC | CASSEGPSSYNEQFF
. | TRBJ2-5 | . | TRBV19 | TGTGCCAGTAATCGCGGGGTCGGGGAGACCCAGTACTTC | CASNRGVGETQYF
. | TRBJ1-2 | TRBD1 | TRBV6-5 | TGTGCCAGCAGTTACTCGATGAGGGGACAGCCCTATGGCTACACCTTC | CASSYSMRGQPYGYTF
. | TRBJ1-2 | . | TRBV9 | TGTGCCAGCAGCGTAGTTTTTAGGGGCAGGTATGGCTACACCTTC | CASSVVFRGRYGYTF
. | TRBJ1-2 | . | TRBV28 | TGTGCCAGCAGCCTCACAGGGAGCTATGGCTACACCTTC | CASSLTGSYGYTF
. | TRBJ1-1 | TRBD1 | TRBV5-1 | TGCGCCAGCAGCAGACAGGGAAACACTGAAGCTTTCTTT | CASSRQGNTEAFF
few | TRBJ1-2 | . | TRBV5-1 | TGCGCCAGCAGCTTGGAGGGGGGGCTGAATGGCTACACCTTC | CASSLEGGLNGYTF
. | TRBJ1-2 | . | TRBV28 | TGTGCCAGCACCGGACGTTCCGGGGGGCGCCCTGGCTACACCTTC | CASTGRSGGRPGYTF
. | TRBJ2-2 | TRBD1 | TRBV7-9 | TGTGCCAGCAGCTTACGGCGGACAGGGAACACCGGGGAGCTGTTTTTT | CASSLRRTGNTGELFF
. | TRBJ1-3 | TRBD1 | TRBV5-1 | TGCGCCAGCAGCCCGACAGGGGCCTCGTCGGAAGGAAACACCATATATTTT | CASSPTGASSEGNTIYF
. | TRBJ2-2 | . | TRBV29-1 | TGCAGCGCCACCTACAGGCCATCGAACACCGGGGAGCTGTTTTTT | CSATYRPSNTGELFF
. | TRBJ2-5 | . | TRBV6-6 | TGTGCCAGCAGCCAGGGGGAGACCCAGTACTTC | CASSQGETQYF
. | TRBJ2-5 | . | TRBV7-2 | TGTGCCAGCAGCTTAGAGTTCAGGGCAGGGCAAGAGACCCAGTACTTC | CASSLEFRAGQETQYF
. | TRBJ2-2 | . | TRBV24-1 | TGTGCCACCAGTGATCACCGACAGGGAGGTACCGGGGAGCTGTTTTTT | CATSDHRQGGTGELFF
. | TRBJ1-1 | TRBD1 | TRBV12-3/TRBV12-4 | TGTGCCAGCAGAGAACAGGGGGGCACTGAAGCTTTCTTT | CASREQGGTEAFF
few | TRBJ1-2 | . | TRBV5-6 | TGTGCCAGCAGCTTTATGGGGCTTCGGGGCTACACCTTC | CASSFMGLRGYTF
. | TRBJ1-6 | . | TRBV6-5 | TGTGCCAGCAGTTACGGGAGTCAGAATAATTCACCCCTCCACTTT | CASSYGSQNNSPLHF
. | TRBJ2-5 | TRBD2 | TRBV18 | TGTGCCAGCTCAGCTAGCGGGGGAGAGACCCAGTACTTC | CASSASGGETQYF
. | TRBJ1-5 | TRBD1 | TRBV10-2 | TGCGCCAGCAGCACAGGGGGGCGACAGCCCCAGCATTTT | CASSTGGRQPQHF
. | TRBJ2-7 | TRBD2 | TRBV5-1 | TGCGCCAGCAGCCCTACAGCGGGGTCCTACGAGCAGTACTTC | CASSPTAGSYEQYF
. | TRBJ1-4 | . | TRBV5-1 | TGCGCCAGCAGCTCCGGAGGAGGGGCCCTTAATGAAAAACTGTTTTTT | CASSSGGGALNEKLFF
. | TRBJ1-6 | TRBD1 | TRBV5-1 | TGCGCCAGCAGCTCGACAGGGGGGGATAATTCACCCCTCCACTTT | CASSSTGGDNSPLHF
. | TRBJ1-2 | TRBD1 | TRBV19 | TGTGCCAGTAGTATTCCGGGACAGGGGCCGAATGGCTACACCTTC | CASSIPGQGPNGYTF
once | TRBJ1-2 | TRBD1 | TRBV24-1 | TGTGCCACCAGTGATCCCGGGACAGGGGCCTATGGCTACACCTTC | CATSDPGTGAYGYTF
. | TRBJ1-2 | . | TRBV5-4 | TGTGCCAGCAGCTTGGTTCGAGCAGGGGGCTACACCTTC | CASSLVRAGGYTF
. | TRBJ1-5 | . | TRBV6-6 | TGTGCCAGCAGTGGGGCCAGTGGGGCTCAGCCCCAGCATTTT | CASSGASGAQPQHF
. | TRBJ2-2 | . | TRBV12-3/TRBV12-4 | TGTGCCAGCAGTCAAACTAGGAACGGGGAGCTGTTTTTT | CASSQTRNGELFF
. | TRBJ1-5 | TRBD1 | TRBV24-1 | TGTGCCACCAGTGATCAAACCGGGACAGGGGACAATCAGCCCCAGCATTTT | CATSDQTGTGDNQPQHF
few | TRBJ2-3 | TRBD1 | TRBV5-5 | TGTGCCAGCAGGAGACAGGGGGAGGGCGCAGATACGCAGTATTTT | CASRRQGEGADTQYF
few | TRBJ2-2 | . | TRBV10-3 | TGTGCCATCAGTGAGGGCCAGGCTTCCTCGAACACCGGGGAGCTGTTTTTT | CAISEGQASSNTGELFF
. | TRBJ1-1 | . | TRBV5-4 | TGTGCCAGCAGCTTTCAGGGTAGGGACACTGAAGCTTTCTTT | CASSFQGRDTEAFF
once | TRBJ2-2 | TRBD2 | TRBV29-1 | TGCAGCGTTGGGACTAGCGGGGGGCCCCCAGCTACCGGGGAGCTGTTTTTT | CSVGTSGGPPATGELFF